This T cell receptor beta chain was recovered during a study of response to subunit inactivated influenza vaccine. At least ten counts were recorded for this clonotype. One entry per CDR3 protein results from TCRdb running MiXCR on the RT-PCR reads. The repertoire holds around 570,000 distinct CDR3 sequences, roughly 10% seen once, with 9.5% to 12% in the top ten. Germline loops: CDR1 LGHNA, CDR2 YSLEER. The CDR3 covers 15 residues. Unmatched junction bases numbered 6, after V lost 1 base and J lost 3 bases. Another study also made use of these data, one on T cells expressing NK-cell markers. That source notes: 5'RACE template switching built TCR beta cDNA with unique molecular identifiers.

The TCR originated in a man aged 50-59 years who received an inactivated influenza vaccine. The source material was PBMCs from blood, sampled on the day of vaccination. The chain has TRBV4-3 and TRBJ2-7; 7 bases are shared with TRBD1. CDR3 amino acids: CASSQARGLNYEQYF. DNA of the CDR3: TGCGCCAGCAGCCAAGCGAGGGGGCTAAACTACGAGCAGTACTTC.